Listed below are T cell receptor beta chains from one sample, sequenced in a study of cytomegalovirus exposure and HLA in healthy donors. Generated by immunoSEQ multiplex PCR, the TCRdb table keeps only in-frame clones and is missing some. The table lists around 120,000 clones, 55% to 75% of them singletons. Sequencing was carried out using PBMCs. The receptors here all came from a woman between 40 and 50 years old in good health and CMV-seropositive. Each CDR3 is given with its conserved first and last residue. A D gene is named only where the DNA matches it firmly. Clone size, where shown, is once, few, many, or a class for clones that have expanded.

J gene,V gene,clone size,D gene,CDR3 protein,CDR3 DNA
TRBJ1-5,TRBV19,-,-,CASSIWAPYSNQPQHF,TGTGCCAGTAGTATTTGGGCTCCTTATAGCAATCAGCCCCAGCATTTT
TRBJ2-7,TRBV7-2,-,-,CASSSSTGSSYEQYF,TGTGCCAGCAGCTCCTCGACAGGAAGCTCCTACGAGCAGTACTTC
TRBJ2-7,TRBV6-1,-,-,CASRETTTYEQYF,TGTGCCAGCAGGGAGACTACCACCTACGAGCAGTACTTC
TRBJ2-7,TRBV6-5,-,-,CASSRDISAEQYF,TGTGCCAGCAGTCGGGATATATCCGCCGAGCAGTACTTC
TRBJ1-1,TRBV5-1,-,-,CASSPEWDTEAFF,TGCGCCAGCAGCCCGGAGTGGGACACTGAAGCTTTCTTT
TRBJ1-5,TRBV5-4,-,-,CASSQVQGNQPQHF,TGTGCCAGCAGCCAAGTTCAGGGAAATCAGCCCCAGCATTTT
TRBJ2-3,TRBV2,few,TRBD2,CASIGRLAGGQDTQYF,TGTGCCAGCATCGGTCGACTAGCGGGAGGGCAGGATACGCAGTATTTT
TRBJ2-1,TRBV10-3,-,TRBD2,CAISDPGTSGINEQFF,TGTGCCATCAGTGATCCCGGGACTAGCGGGATCAATGAGCAGTTCTTC
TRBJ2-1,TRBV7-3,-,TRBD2,CASSSVAGYNEQFF,TGTGCCAGCAGCTCTGTAGCGGGGTACAATGAGCAGTTCTTC
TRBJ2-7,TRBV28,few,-,CASSFGSPYEQYF,TGTGCCAGCAGTTTTGGCTCCCCCTACGAGCAGTACTTC
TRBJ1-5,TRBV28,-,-,CASRGPNQPQHF,TGTGCCAGCAGGGGGCCCAATCAGCCCCAGCATTTT
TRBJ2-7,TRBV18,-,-,CASSPSQVNEQYF,TGTGCCAGCTCACCCTCGCAGGTTAACGAGCAGTACTTC
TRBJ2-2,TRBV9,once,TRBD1,CASSVPGDRGSTGELFF,TGTGCCAGCAGCGTGCCGGGGGACAGGGGATCTACCGGGGAGCTGTTTTTT
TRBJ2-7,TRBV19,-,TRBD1,CASSLKRQGGSYEQYF,TGTGCCAGTTCCCTGAAAAGACAGGGCGGGTCCTACGAGCAGTACTTC
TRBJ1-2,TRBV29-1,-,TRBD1,CSAPTGGNYGYTF,TGCAGCGCCCCGACAGGGGGCAACTATGGCTACACCTTC
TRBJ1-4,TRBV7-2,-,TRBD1,CASSLRDSNEKLFF,TGTGCCAGCAGCTTGAGGGACAGTAATGAAAAACTGTTTTTT
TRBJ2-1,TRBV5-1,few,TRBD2,CASSPGLASYDEQFF,TGCGCCAGCAGCCCGGGACTAGCTTCTTATGATGAGCAGTTCTTC
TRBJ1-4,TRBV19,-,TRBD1,CATRRDRDGEKLFF,TGTGCCACCCGGCGCGACAGGGACGGGGAAAAACTGTTTTTT
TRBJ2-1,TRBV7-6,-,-,CASSGGGLSYNEQFF,TGTGCCAGCAGCGGTGGAGGTCTCTCCTACAATGAGCAGTTCTTC
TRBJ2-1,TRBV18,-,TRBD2,CASSPSSGRAREQFF,TGTGCCAGCTCACCTAGTAGCGGGAGGGCCCGCGAGCAGTTCTTC
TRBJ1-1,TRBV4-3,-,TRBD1,CASSQERGLSTEAFF,TGCGCCAGCAGCCAAGAAAGGGGGCTTTCCACTGAAGCTTTCTTT
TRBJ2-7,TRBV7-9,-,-,CSSRRTEAYEQYF,TGTTCCAGCAGACGGACAGAAGCCTACGAGCAGTACTTC
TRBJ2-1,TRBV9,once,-,CASSVGGRGGNEQFF,TGTGCCAGCAGCGTAGGAGGTAGGGGGGGGAATGAGCAGTTCTTC
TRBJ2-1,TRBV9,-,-,CASSTSSDEQFF,TGTGCCAGCAGCACCTCTAGCGATGAGCAGTTCTTC
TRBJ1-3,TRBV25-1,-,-,CASSGQPGNTIYF,TGTGCCAGCAGTGGACAGCCTGGAAACACCATATATTTT
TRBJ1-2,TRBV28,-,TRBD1,CASSLLDRGRPFF,TGTGCCAGCAGTTTACTTGACAGGGGGCGGCCCTTTTTC
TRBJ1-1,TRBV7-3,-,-,CASSRQECTEAFF,TGTGCCAGCAGCCGACAGGAATGCACTGAAGCTTTCTTT
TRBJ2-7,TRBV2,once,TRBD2,CASREPETSGYEQYF,TGTGCCAGCAGAGAGCCTGAGACTAGCGGATACGAGCAGTACTTC
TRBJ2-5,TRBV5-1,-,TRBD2,CASSIGTSGQETQYF,TGCGCCAGCAGCATTGGGACTAGCGGGCAAGAGACCCAGTACTTC
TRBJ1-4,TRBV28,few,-,CASRAANEKLFF,TGTGCCAGCAGGGCCGCTAATGAAAAACTGTTTTTT
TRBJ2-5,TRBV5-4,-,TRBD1,CASSLSMVRGETQYF,TGTGCCAGCAGCTTAAGCATGGTCAGGGGGGAGACCCAGTACTTC
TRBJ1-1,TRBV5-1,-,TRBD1,CASSQDRSQMNTEAFF,TGCGCCAGCAGCCAGGACAGGAGTCAAATGAACACTGAAGCTTTCTTT
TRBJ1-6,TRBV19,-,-,CASSMQGRINSPLHF,TGTGCCAGTAGTATGCAGGGGCGCATCAATTCACCCCTCCACTTT
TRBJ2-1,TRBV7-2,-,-,CASSIRRDLNNEQFF,TGTGCCAGCAGCATCCGGAGGGACCTGAACAATGAGCAGTTCTTC
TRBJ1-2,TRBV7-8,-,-,CASSLATGNNRYYTF,TGTGCCAGCAGCTTAGCTACAGGGAATAATAGGTACTACACCTTC
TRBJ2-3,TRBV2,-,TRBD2,CASSPSGDTQYF,TGTGCCAGCAGTCCTAGCGGAGATACGCAGTATTTT
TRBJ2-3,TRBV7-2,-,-,CASSLEGAMPNTQYF,TGTGCCAGCAGCTTAGAAGGGGCGATGCCCAATACGCAGTATTTT
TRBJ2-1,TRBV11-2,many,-,CASSLANEQFF,TGTGCCAGCAGCTTAGCAAATGAGCAGTTCTTC
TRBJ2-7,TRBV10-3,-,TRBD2,CAISVRGTSGSYEQYF,TGTGCCATCAGTGTTCGCGGGACTAGCGGCTCCTACGAGCAGTACTTC
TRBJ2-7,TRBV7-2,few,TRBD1,CASSLPGQGTYEQYF,TGTGCCAGCAGCTTACCGGGACAGGGTACCTACGAGCAGTACTTC
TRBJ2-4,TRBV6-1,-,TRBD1,CASSLRDRENIQYF,TGTGCCAGCAGTCTCCGGGACAGGGAAAACATTCAGTACTTC
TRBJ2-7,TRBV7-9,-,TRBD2,CASSLEASGSYEQYF,TGTGCCAGCAGCTTAGAGGCTAGCGGGAGCTACGAGCAGTACTTC
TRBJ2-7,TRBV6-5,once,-,CASSYMAGSEQYF,TGTGCCAGCAGTTACATGGCAGGCAGTGAGCAGTACTTC
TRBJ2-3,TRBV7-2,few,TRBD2,CASSLTAGGRTDTQYF,TGTGCCAGCAGTCTTACAGCGGGAGGCCGGACAGATACGCAGTATTTT
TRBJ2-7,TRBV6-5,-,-,CASSRTDHYEQYF,TGTGCCAGCAGCAGGACAGACCACTACGAGCAGTACTTC
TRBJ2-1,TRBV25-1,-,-,CASSERAYNEQFF,TGTGCCAGCAGTGAACGCGCGTACAATGAGCAGTTCTTC
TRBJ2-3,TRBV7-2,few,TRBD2,CASSSVLGGTTDTQYF,TGTGCCAGCAGCTCGGTATTGGGAGGGACCACAGATACGCAGTATTTT
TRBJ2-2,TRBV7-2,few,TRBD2,CASSLAGLAGGAGELFF,TGTGCCAGCAGCTTAGCGGGACTAGCGGGAGGGGCCGGGGAGCTGTTTTTT
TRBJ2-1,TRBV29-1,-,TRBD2,CSVPLGLAGSGPYQSSYNEQFF,TGCAGCGTTCCCTTAGGACTAGCGGGTAGCGGACCATACCAGAGCTCCTACAATGAGCAGTTCTTC
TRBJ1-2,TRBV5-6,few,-,CASSLVARPGYTF,TGTGCCAGCAGCTTGGTGGCCAGGCCTGGCTACACCTTC
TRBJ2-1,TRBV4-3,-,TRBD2,CASSPRASGRISEQFF,TGCGCCAGCAGCCCGCGCGCTAGCGGGAGGATCTCTGAGCAGTTCTTC
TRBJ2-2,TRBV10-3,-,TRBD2,CAIRSGLAVSTNTGELFF,TGTGCCATCAGGAGTGGACTAGCGGTATCGACGAACACCGGGGAGCTGTTTTTT
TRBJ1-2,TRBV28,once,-,CASSYSGYGYTF,TGTGCCAGCAGCTACTCAGGATATGGCTACACCTTC